The T cell receptor (beta chain) described here comes from a study of blood T cell repertoires in COVID-19. Overall study context: Collection of acute and convalescent COVID-19 samples took place in the United States, Italy and Spain. Sample material is recorded as cDNA or gDNA derived from T cells, B-cell-depleted T cells, or PBMCs.

In the authors' methods: Scientists estimated how many nucleated cells there were by amplifying reference gene primers. Assay used: immunoSEQ multiplex PCR; TCRdb lists only in-frame clones, some missing. V and J calls and clone size come straight from that table; D and trimming were deduced from the DNA. The data contain around 100,000 clones, around 88% of them singletons. The CDR3 contains 13 residues. V was pared by 6 bases and J by 7 bases, with 13 bases between. Germline assignment: CDR1 LNHDA and CDR2 SQIVND (reference sequence). The TCR sequence derives from an elderly man with acute or convalescent COVID-19. V gene TRBV19 combines with J gene TRBJ1-5, with unresolved D. The sequenced sample consisted of peripheral blood. The CDR3 is CASSELSRQPQHF. The DNA for the CDR3 is TGTGCCAGTAGCGAACTCAGCAGGCAGCCCCAGCATTTT.